Listed below are T cell receptor beta chains from one sample, sequenced in a study of shared clonotypes between healthy human individuals. Sequencing used immunoSEQ multiplex PCR; TCRdb keeps in-frame clones, though not all of them. The table has about 2.3 million clones, just over 90% seen once; the top ten hold about 0.39%. Material: naive CD4+ T cells from PBMCs. The receptors here all came from a man younger than 35 in good health. Some clones in this sample may be carry-over from other donors' samples. Each CDR3 is given with its conserved first and last residue. The D gene is left open where the match is weak. Size tells how often a clone was seen (once, few, many) or the class of an expanded clone, and some rows leave it out.

v_call	clone_size	j_call	d_call	cdr3_aa	cdr3_nt
TRBV28	.	TRBJ2-3	.	CASSSESIPGTQLYTQYF	TGTGCCAGCAGCTCAGAATCAATTCCCGGGACCCAACTCTATACGCAGTATTTT
TRBV18	.	TRBJ1-5	TRBD1	CASSPDRVRHQPQHF	TGTGCCAGCTCACCAGACAGGGTGAGGCATCAGCCCCAGCATTTT
TRBV6-6	once	TRBJ2-7	TRBD1	CASSPGQGSYEQYF	TGTGCCAGCAGTCCGGGACAGGGTTCTTACGAGCAGTACTTC
TRBV2	few	TRBJ2-7	.	CASSEFGEQYF	TGTGCCAGCAGTGAATTCGGCGAGCAGTACTTC
TRBV5-6	once	TRBJ2-5	.	CASSPSGGGRETQYF	TGTGCCAGCAGCCCCTCCGGGGGCGGTAGAGAGACCCAGTACTTC
TRBV7-9	.	TRBJ1-5	.	CASSLDRRPNQPQHF	TGTGCCAGCAGCTTAGACAGGAGGCCCAATCAGCCCCAGCATTTT
TRBV5-1	.	TRBJ2-7	TRBD2	CASSPLSGSYEQYF	TGCGCCAGCAGCCCCCTAAGCGGGAGTTACGAGCAGTACTTC
TRBV29-1	.	TRBJ2-2	TRBD1	CSGGQGGAGELFF	TGCAGCGGGGGACAGGGGGGCGCCGGGGAGCTGTTTTTT
TRBV6-1	.	TRBJ1-1	.	CASSLDRNTEAFF	TGTGCCAGCAGCCTTGACAGGAACACTGAAGCTTTCTTT
TRBV28	.	TRBJ2-2	TRBD2	CASSPLGTSVRSTGELFF	TGTGCCAGCAGTCCCCTTGGGACTAGCGTAAGAAGCACCGGGGAGCTGTTTTTT
TRBV5-4	.	TRBJ1-2	.	CASSLAGANYGYTF	TGTGCCAGCAGCTTGGCGGGGGCTAACTATGGCTACACCTTC
TRBV4-1	.	TRBJ2-7	.	CASSQPTSSSRYEQYF	TGCGCCAGCAGCCAGCCCACTAGTTCGTCTCGCTACGAGCAGTACTTC
TRBV10-3	once	TRBJ1-3	.	CASSFLEGGENTIYF	TGTGCCTCCTCCTTTTTGGAAGGGGGGGAGAACACCATATATTTT
TRBV10-3	.	TRBJ1-4	.	CAVSSGSEFWGLFF	TGTGCCGTAAGCTCCGGGAGCGAATTTTGGGGACTGTTTTTT
TRBV9	.	TRBJ2-1	.	CASSVGGPYNEQFF	TGTGCCAGCAGCGTAGGCGGGCCCTACAATGAGCAGTTCTTC
TRBV7-9	.	TRBJ2-1	TRBD2	CASSHPWTQLTSDEQFF	TGTGCCAGCAGCCACCCTTGGACTCAACTTACTAGCGATGAGCAGTTCTTC
TRBV7-3	.	TRBJ2-3	TRBD1	CASSREQGARDTQYF	TGTGCCAGCAGCCGCGAACAGGGGGCGCGAGATACGCAGTATTTT
TRBV5-5	.	TRBJ2-1	.	CASSPTASYNEQFF	TGTGCCAGCAGCCCGACGGCCTCCTACAATGAGCAGTTCTTC
TRBV2	.	TRBJ1-4	.	CASNRHNEKLFF	TGTGCCAGCAATCGCCATAATGAAAAACTGTTTTTT
TRBV5-1	.	TRBJ2-6	.	CASSTFTLGANVLTF	TGCGCCAGCAGCACATTTACTCTCGGGGCCAACGTCCTGACTTTC
TRBV30	.	TRBJ2-7	.	CAWSVLRNYEQYF	TGTGCCTGGAGTGTCCTCCGGAACTACGAGCAGTACTTC
TRBV19	.	TRBJ2-6	.	CASSLSGANVLTF	TGTGCCAGTAGTCTCTCTGGGGCCAACGTCCTGACTTTC
TRBV5-1	.	TRBJ2-7	.	CASSLTDTYEQYF	TGCGCCAGCAGCTTGACGGACACCTACGAGCAGTACTTC
TRBV30	.	TRBJ2-7	.	CAWSSLAGIVSYEQYF	TGTGCCTGGAGTTCTCTTGCCGGGATAGTTTCCTACGAGCAGTACTTC
TRBV5-6	.	TRBJ2-1	TRBD1	CASSLGMDRVQFF	TGTGCCAGCAGCTTGGGGATGGACAGGGTGCAGTTCTTC
TRBV28	.	TRBJ2-7	.	CASSFEVARQYF	TGTGCCAGCAGTTTCGAGGTAGCGAGGCAGTACTTC
TRBV7-6	.	TRBJ2-1	TRBD1	CASSLTGNEQFF	TGTGCCAGCAGCTTGACAGGGAATGAGCAGTTCTTC
TRBV29-1	.	TRBJ1-1	TRBD1	CSATRGQGLNTEAFF	TGCAGCGCCACTAGGGGGCAGGGGCTGAACACTGAAGCTTTCTTT
TRBV7-3	once	TRBJ2-5	TRBD1	CASSKGAQETQYF	TGTGCCAGCAGCAAGGGGGCCCAAGAGACCCAGTACTTC
TRBV30	.	TRBJ1-4	.	CACEHGSHGKLFF	TGTGCCTGCGAACACGGGTCCCATGGGAAACTGTTTTTT
TRBV10-3	.	TRBJ2-6	.	CAISESDANVLTF	TGTGCCATCAGTGAGTCGGACGCCAACGTCCTGACTTTC
TRBV14	.	TRBJ1-3	.	CASRRYRVLSGNTIYF	TGTGCCAGCAGAAGGTACCGGGTCCTCTCTGGAAACACCATATATTTT
TRBV9	.	TRBJ2-3	.	CASSVGASTDTQYF	TGTGCCAGCAGCGTTGGTGCTAGCACAGATACGCAGTATTTT
TRBV5-4	.	TRBJ2-3	.	CASSSTQATGTDTQYF	TGTGCCAGCAGCTCGACACAGGCAACGGGCACAGATACGCAGTATTTT
TRBV7-3	.	TRBJ2-5	.	CASSPPPGETQYF	TGTGCCAGCAGCCCCCCCCCGGGAGAGACCCAGTACTTC
TRBV20-1	.	TRBJ2-7	.	CSATGIEQYF	TGCAGTGCTACTGGAATTGAGCAGTACTTC
TRBV27	.	TRBJ2-1	TRBD2	CASSSGTSGMNEQFF	TGTGCCAGCAGTTCAGGGACTAGCGGGATGAATGAGCAGTTCTTC
TRBV27	.	TRBJ1-2	.	CASSKDQDAQLYGYTF	TGTGCCAGCAGTAAAGACCAGGACGCGCAACTCTATGGCTACACCTTC
TRBV25-1	.	TRBJ2-5	TRBD2	CASTAAGGRETQYF	TGTGCCAGCACCGCTGCGGGGGGAAGGGAGACCCAGTACTTC
TRBV29-1	.	TRBJ2-1	.	CSVAREQFF	TGCAGCGTCGCCAGAGAGCAGTTCTTC
TRBV5-1	.	TRBJ2-3	TRBD2	CASRRLAESTDTQYF	TGCGCCAGCAGGAGACTAGCGGAGAGCACAGATACGCAGTATTTT
TRBV7-9	few	TRBJ1-1	.	CASSRESEAFF	TGTGCCAGCAGCCGGGAGTCAGAAGCTTTCTTT